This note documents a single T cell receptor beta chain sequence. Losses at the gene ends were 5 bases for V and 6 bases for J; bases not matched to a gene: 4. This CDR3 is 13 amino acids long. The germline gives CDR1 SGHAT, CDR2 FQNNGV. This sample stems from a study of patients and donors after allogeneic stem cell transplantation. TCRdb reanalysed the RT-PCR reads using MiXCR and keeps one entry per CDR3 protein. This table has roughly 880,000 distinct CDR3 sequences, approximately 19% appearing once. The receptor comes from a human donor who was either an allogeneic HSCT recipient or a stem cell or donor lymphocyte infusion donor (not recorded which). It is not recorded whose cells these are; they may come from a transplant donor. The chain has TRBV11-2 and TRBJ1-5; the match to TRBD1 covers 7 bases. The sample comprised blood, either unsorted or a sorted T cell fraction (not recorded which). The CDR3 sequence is CASSEGQFQPQHF. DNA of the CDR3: TGTGCCAGCAGCGAGGGACAGTTTCAGCCCCAGCATTTT.